The 14 T cell receptor beta chains listed next were all sequenced from one sample in a study of OX40 agonist ivuxolimab in advanced cancers. Libraries were made using the immunoSEQ multiplex PCR assay. The table comes from immuneACCESS by way of TCRdb, which keeps in-frame sequences with V and J called. Part of the clones is missing from these tables; in studies checked, under half for an unresolved V gene and the rest for unknown reasons. In this sample the table shows tens of thousands of clones, 75% to 90% of which occur a single time. The ten largest clones add up to less than 0.6% of the sample. The sequencing here drew on CD4+ or CD8+ T cells sorted from blood, taken in a trial of the OX40 agonist ivuxolimab. These receptors were taken from an adult with an advanced solid tumor such as melanoma, head and neck, liver or kidney cancer.

The chain carries TRBV18 and TRBJ1-1; a weak D match, TRBD1 (5 bases). Germline values: CDR1 KGHSH, CDR2 LQKENI. Trimming took 0 bases from V and 5 from J, leaving 16 bases between them. This CDR3 has 16 residues. In nucleotides, the CDR3 is TGTGCCAGCTCACCACCGGTTAGGGGCTGGGGTACTGAAGCTTTCTTT. Protein sequence: CASSPPVRGWGTEAFF.

The chain joins TRBV5-4 to TRBJ1-1; D gene ambiguous. CDR3 size: 13 residues. V was cut by 2 bases and J by 2 bases, with 7 bases left in between. CDR1 and CDR2 (germline): SGHNT, YYREEE (reference sequence). The CDR3 sequence is CASSLEGNTEAFF. The CDR3 DNA is TGTGCCAGCAGCTTAGAGGGAAACACTGAAGCTTTCTTT.

This chain joins TRBV7-3 and TRBJ1-2, with D possibly being TRBD1 (6 bases). The CDR3 has 15 residues. Germline V CDR1 and CDR2: SGHTA, FQGTGA. V was cut by 5 bases and J by 8 bases, with 21 bases left in between. The CDR3 nucleotides are TGTGCCAGCAGCCCCGACAGGCATACAACGTCCGGCTACACCTTC. Encoded protein: CASSPDRHTTSGYTF. Based on the CDR3 plus reference TRBV7-3 and TRBJ1-2, the full variable domain is GAGVSQTPSNKVTEKGKYVELRCDPISGHTALYWYRQSLGQGPEFLIYFQGTGAADDSGLPNDRFFAVRPEGSVSTLKIQRTERGDSAVYLCASSPDRHTTSGYTFGSGTRLTVV.

The gene calls are TRBV7-2 and TRBJ1-2; the match to TRBD1 covers 8 bases. The ends lost 5 bases at V and 4 bases at J; junction bases unmatched: 6. The germline CDR1 and CDR2 sequences are SGHTA and FQGNSA. The CDR3 extends over 14 amino acids. CDR3 amino acids: CASSPGGQVYGYTF. DNA of the CDR3: TGTGCCAGCAGCCCTGGGGGACAGGTCTATGGCTACACCTTC.

The chain employs TRBV5-4 and TRBJ2-7; TRBD1 matches at 9 bases. In germline, CDR1 is SGHNT, CDR2 YYREEE (reference sequence). The CDR3 runs 15 residues. With V trimmed by 4 bases and J by 6 bases, 11 bases remained unmatched. In DNA form, the CDR3 reads TGTGCCAGCAGCCGCGGTAGGGACAGGGCCCTCGAGCAGTACTTC. It codes for CASSRGRDRALEQYF.

This sequence joins TRBV4-1 and TRBJ1-1; D gene unclear. From germline, CDR1 is MGHRA and CDR2 YSYEKL. Deletions cut 0 bases from V and 1 base from J, with 6 bases between. CDR3 size: 14 residues. The CDR3 is CASSQEPGNTEAFF. The CDR3 nucleotides read TGCGCCAGCAGCCAAGAACCAGGGAACACTGAAGCTTTCTTT.

The chain employs TRBV19 and TRBJ2-6; D is undetermined. Trimming took off 3 bases at V and 0 bases at J, with 9 bases between the two ends. This CDR3 comprises 16 residues. CDR1 LNHDA and CDR2 SQIVND come from the germline V gene (reference sequence). This CDR3 is CASSMGLSSGANVLTF. CDR3 bases: TGTGCCAGTAGTATGGGCCTGAGCTCTGGGGCCAACGTCCTGACTTTC.

The chain carries TRBV30 and TRBJ2-5; no definite D call. The CDR3 is made up of 12 amino acids. CDR1 and CDR2 from the germline V gene are GTSNPN and SVGIG (reference sequence). V was cut by 4 bases and J by 3 bases, with 9 bases left in between. Written as DNA, the CDR3 is TGTGCCTGGACGCCCGTCGAAGAGACCCAGTACTTC. Protein: CAWTPVEETQYF.

The V and J genes are TRBV10-3 and TRBJ2-5; maybe TRBD2 (5 bases). The CDR3 covers 13 residues. V lost 3 bases and J lost 6, with 11 bases in between. Germline CDR1 and CDR2: ENHRY and SYGVKD. The CDR3, as DNA: TGTGCCATCAGTGAACTAGAGGTTCAGACCCAGTACTTC. It codes for CAISELEVQTQYF.

This clone is a singleton in its sample. The sample has other DNA sequences that encode this CDR3 too. V gene TRBV11-3 combines with J gene TRBJ2-2, with 7 bases lining up with TRBD1. This CDR3 comprises 13 residues. Trimming took 1 base from V and 8 from J; bases not matched to a gene: 1. Germline CDR1 is SGHNT and CDR2 is YENEEA. CDR3 region: CASSLGDRGELFF. The CDR3 coding sequence is TGTGCCAGCAGCTTAGGGGACAGAGGGGAGCTGTTTTTT.

The chain carries TRBV5-6 and TRBJ2-2, with 9 nucleotides matching TRBD2. Germline assignment: CDR1 SGHDT and CDR2 YYEEEE. J lost 7 bases, V lost 7 bases, and 5 bases had no gene match. The CDR3 is made up of 13 amino acids. The CDR3 reads CASCSGGLGELFF. The CDR3, as DNA: TGTGCCAGCTGTAGCGGGGGTCTCGGGGAGCTGTTTTTT.

The DNA for the CDR3 is TGTGCCAGCAGTTCACAGGGGGCACTGGGGTCCTACGAGCAGTACTTC. Protein: CASSSQGALGSYEQYF. This chain joins TRBV27 and TRBJ2-7; TRBD1 matches 9 bases. V shed 4 bases and J 1 base; nucleotides not matched to a gene: 8. Germline V gene data show CDR1 as MNHEY and CDR2 as SMNVEV (reference sequence). The length of the CDR3 is 16 residues.

The V and J genes are TRBV6-5 and TRBJ2-5; D unclear. Germline V lookup: CDR1 MNHEY, CDR2 SVGAGI. V dropped 4 bases and J dropped 0 bases, with 15 bases sitting between them. This CDR3 comprises 16 residues. CDR3 amino acids: CASSLVFTANQETQYF. As DNA, the CDR3 is TGTGCCAGCAGTTTGGTATTTACGGCTAACCAAGAGACCCAGTACTTC.

The chain recombines TRBV29-1 with TRBJ1-3; D possibly corresponds to TRBD1 (5 bases). Trimming pared 4 bases from V and 2 bases from J, leaving 12 bases between. Germline V gene lookup returns CDR1 SQVTM and CDR2 ANQGSEA. CDR3 length: 14 amino acids. The CDR3 is CSVVIGAAGNTIYF. In nucleotides, the CDR3 is TGCAGCGTTGTCATAGGGGCCGCTGGAAACACCATATATTTT.